Each of the 12 T cell receptor beta chains below was sequenced from the same sample in a study of blood T cell repertoires in COVID-19. Data came from immunoSEQ multiplex PCR; TCRdb stores just in-frame clones and leaves some out. This table has around 190,000 clones, around 90% appearing once. Input material: PBMCs or T cells enriched from blood (not recorded which). These TCRs come from a woman aged 18-29 years who had recovered from COVID-19.

The rearrangement uses TRBV2 and TRBJ2-1; 7 bases align to TRBD1. Germline-derived CDR1 and CDR2 are SNHLY and FYNNEI. J gave up 5 bases and V 4 bases, and 8 bases lay outside the gene matches. This CDR3 region has 15 residues. CDR3 loop: CASSGTRGQNNEQFF. The CDR3 DNA follows: TGTGCCAGCAGTGGAACTAGGGGGCAAAACAATGAGCAGTTCTTC.

This chain connects TRBV19 to TRBJ2-2; TRBD2 matches 9 bases. The CDR3 has 15 residues. Germline assignment: CDR1 LNHDA and CDR2 SQIVND (reference sequence). V shed 4 bases, J shed 1 base, and the junction held 1 base outside the gene matches. The CDR3: CASSNSGGNTGELFF. The DNA for the CDR3 is TGTGCCAGTAGTAATAGCGGGGGGAACACCGGGGAGCTGTTTTTT.

The V gene is TRBV7-3, the J gene TRBJ2-1, with D maybe TRBD1 (5 bases). CDR1 and CDR2 (germline): SGHTA, FQGTGA. The CDR3 spans 13 residues. Trimming removed 5 bases at V and 9 bases at J, with 14 bases between. CDR3 sequence (DNA): TGTGCCAGCAGCCCATCTCAGGGTGGTGAGCAGTTCTTC. Its protein product is CASSPSQGGEQFF.

CDR3 residues: CASSTTGLQETQYF. The CDR3 region has the DNA TGTGCCAGTAGTACGACAGGCCTCCAAGAGACCCAGTACTTC. The gene calls are TRBV19 and TRBJ2-5, with a weak D call TRBD1 (6 bases). There are 14 residues in the CDR3. V was trimmed by 4 bases and J by 1 base, leaving 10 bases between them. Looked up from germline, CDR1 is LNHDA and CDR2 is SQIVND (reference sequence).

The rearrangement uses TRBV2 and TRBJ1-2; 9 nucleotides line up with TRBD1. Germline V lookup: CDR1 SNHLY, CDR2 FYNNEI. The CDR3 is 14 residues long. After removal of 7 bases from V and 5 bases from J, the junction contained 8 bases not matched to a gene. The CDR3 reads CASKPGQGRYGYTF. DNA for the CDR3: TGTGCCAGCAAACCGGGACAGGGTCGATATGGCTACACCTTC.

The chain is built from TRBV6-6 and TRBJ1-4; D uncertain. V was pared by 3 bases and J by 11 bases, with 16 bases between. CDR1 is MNHNY, CDR2 SVGAGI, per germline (reference sequence). This CDR3 region has 14 residues. In DNA, the CDR3 is TGTGCCAGCAGTTATTGGAGGTTTGTGCGGAAACTGTTTTTT. Protein sequence: CASSYWRFVRKLFF.

This rearrangement joins TRBV28 to TRBJ2-1, with TRBD1 matching over 9 bases. Trimming took 4 bases from V and 15 from J; bases not matched to a gene: 13. Germline-derived CDR1 and CDR2 are MDHEN and SYDVKM. The CDR3 runs to 14 residues. In DNA, the CDR3 is TGTGCCAGCAGTTCCTCCAACACAGGGGGCGGAGGGTTCTTC. Protein sequence: CASSSSNTGGGGFF.

The chain links TRBV28 to TRBJ2-7; D may be TRBD2 (5 bases). This CDR3 has 13 amino acids. The V and J ends lost 6 bases and 5 bases respectively, with 14 bases between them. Germline CDR1 and CDR2: MDHEN and SYDVKM. Written as DNA, the CDR3 is TGTGCCAGCAGGGAGCCCTACGGGAACGAGCAGTACTTC. Protein product: CASREPYGNEQYF.

V gene TRBV14 combines with J gene TRBJ1-2; TRBD1 might be the D (5 bases). The V gene lost 0 bases and the J gene lost 8 bases, with 16 bases spanning the gap. Germline-derived CDR1 and CDR2 are SGHDN and FVKESK. The CDR3 consists of 15 residues. CDR3 sequence (DNA): TGTGCCAGCAGCCAAGATATACAGGACATAAACGGCTACACCTTC. Amino acid sequence: CASSQDIQDINGYTF.

The chain has TRBV28 and TRBJ1-2; tentative D call: TRBD1 (6 bases). The CDR3 is 14 amino acids. Between the trimmed V and J ends, which lost 3 bases and 3 bases, there was a span of 11 bases. In germline, CDR1 is MDHEN, CDR2 SYDVKM. CDR3 nucleotide sequence: TGTGCCAGCAGTTTCTTCCCAGGGGACTATGGCTACACCTTC. Residues: CASSFFPGDYGYTF.

The chain joins TRBV14 to TRBJ2-7, with 9 positions matching TRBD2. The germline CDR1 and CDR2 sequences are SGHDN and FVKESK. With V trimmed by 6 bases and J by 4 bases, 10 bases remained unmatched. The CDR3 totals 15 residues. CDR3 region: CASSLTGTSLYEQYF. DNA of the CDR3: TGTGCCAGCAGTCTAACCGGGACTAGCTTGTACGAGCAGTACTTC.

In nucleotides, the CDR3 is TGTGCCAGCAGCGGGACAGCGTTAAACACTGAAGCTTTCTTT. Its protein product is CASSGTALNTEAFF. V is TRBV3-1 (or the pseudogene TRBV3-2) and J is TRBJ1-1; 7 bases map to TRBD1. The V gene end was trimmed by 5 bases and the J gene end by 2 bases; junction bases not matched to a gene: 5. This CDR3 comprises 14 residues. The germline CDR1 and CDR2 sequences are LGHDT and YNNKEL (reference sequence).